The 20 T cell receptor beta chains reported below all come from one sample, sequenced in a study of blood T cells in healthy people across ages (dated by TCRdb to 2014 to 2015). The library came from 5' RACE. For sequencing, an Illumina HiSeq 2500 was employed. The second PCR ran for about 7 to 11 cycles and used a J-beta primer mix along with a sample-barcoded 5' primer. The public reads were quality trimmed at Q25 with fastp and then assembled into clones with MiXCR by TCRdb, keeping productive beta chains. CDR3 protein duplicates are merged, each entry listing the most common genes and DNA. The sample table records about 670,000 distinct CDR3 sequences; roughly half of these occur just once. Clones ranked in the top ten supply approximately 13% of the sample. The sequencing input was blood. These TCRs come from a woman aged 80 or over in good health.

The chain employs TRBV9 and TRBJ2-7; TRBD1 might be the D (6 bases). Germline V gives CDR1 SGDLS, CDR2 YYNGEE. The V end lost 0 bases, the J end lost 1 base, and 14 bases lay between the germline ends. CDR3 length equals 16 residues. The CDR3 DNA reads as TGTGCCAGCAGCGTAGGGGGGCGCGCCGGATCCTACGAGCAGTACTTC. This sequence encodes CASSVGGRAGSYEQYF.

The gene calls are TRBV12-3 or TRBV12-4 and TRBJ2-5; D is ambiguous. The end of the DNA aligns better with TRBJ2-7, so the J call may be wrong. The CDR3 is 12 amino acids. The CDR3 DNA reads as TGTGCCAGCAGACCTGACTCGGGCGAGCAGTACTTC. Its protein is CASRPDSGEQYF.

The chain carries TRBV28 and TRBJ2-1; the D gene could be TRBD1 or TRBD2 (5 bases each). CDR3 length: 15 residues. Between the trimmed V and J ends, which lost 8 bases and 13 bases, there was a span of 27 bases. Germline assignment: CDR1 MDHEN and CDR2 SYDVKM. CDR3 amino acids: CASVPSGTGKETQFF. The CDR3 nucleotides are TGTGCCAGCGTACCTTCCGGGACGGGGAAAGAGACCCAGTTCTTC.

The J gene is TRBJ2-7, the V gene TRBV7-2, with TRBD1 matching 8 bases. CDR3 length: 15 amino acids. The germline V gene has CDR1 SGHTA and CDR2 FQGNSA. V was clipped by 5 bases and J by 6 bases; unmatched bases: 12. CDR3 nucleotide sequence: TGTGCCAGCAGCACTAACCCCCAGGGGGCCCTCGAGCAGTACTTC. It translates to CASSTNPQGALEQYF.

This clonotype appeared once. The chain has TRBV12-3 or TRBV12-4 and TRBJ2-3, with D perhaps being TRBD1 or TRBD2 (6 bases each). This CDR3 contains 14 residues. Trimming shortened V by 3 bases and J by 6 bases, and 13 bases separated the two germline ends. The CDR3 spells CASSLGGPHDTQYF. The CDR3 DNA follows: TGTGCCAGCAGTTTGGGGGGCCCTCATGATACGCAGTATTTT.

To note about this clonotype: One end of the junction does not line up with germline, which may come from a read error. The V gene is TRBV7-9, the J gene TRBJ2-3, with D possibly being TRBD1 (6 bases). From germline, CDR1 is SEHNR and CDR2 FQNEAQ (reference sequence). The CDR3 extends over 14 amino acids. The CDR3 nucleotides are TGTGCCAGCAGCGTAGCTCGGGACACCCTTATCCCGTATTTT. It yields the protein CASSVARDTLIPYF.

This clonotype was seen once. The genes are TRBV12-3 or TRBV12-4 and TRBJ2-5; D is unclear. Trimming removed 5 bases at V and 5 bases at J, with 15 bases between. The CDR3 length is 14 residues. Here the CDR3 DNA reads TGTGCCAGCAGTACGACCGGCTTGCGGGAGACCCAGTACTTC. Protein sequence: CASSTTGLRETQYF.

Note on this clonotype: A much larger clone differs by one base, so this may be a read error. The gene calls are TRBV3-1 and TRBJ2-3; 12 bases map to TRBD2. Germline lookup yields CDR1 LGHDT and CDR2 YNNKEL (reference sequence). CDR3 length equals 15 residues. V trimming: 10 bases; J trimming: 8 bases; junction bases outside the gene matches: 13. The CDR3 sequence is CANRGLAGIGGTQYF. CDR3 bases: TGTGCCAACAGAGGACTAGCGGGAATAGGAGGTACGCAGTATTTT.

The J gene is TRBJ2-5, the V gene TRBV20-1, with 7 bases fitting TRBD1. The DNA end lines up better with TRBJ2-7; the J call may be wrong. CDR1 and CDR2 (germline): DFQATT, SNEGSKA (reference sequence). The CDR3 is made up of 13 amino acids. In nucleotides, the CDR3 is TGCAGTGGCAGACAGGGCAGCCTCTACGAGCAGTACTTC. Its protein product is CSGRQGSLYEQYF.

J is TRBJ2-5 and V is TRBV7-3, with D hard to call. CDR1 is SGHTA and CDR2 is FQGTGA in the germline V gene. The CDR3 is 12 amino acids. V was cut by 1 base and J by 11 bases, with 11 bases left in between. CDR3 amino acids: CASSLRMGEQYF. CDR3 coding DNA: TGTGCCAGCAGCTTAAGGATGGGTGAGCAGTACTTC.

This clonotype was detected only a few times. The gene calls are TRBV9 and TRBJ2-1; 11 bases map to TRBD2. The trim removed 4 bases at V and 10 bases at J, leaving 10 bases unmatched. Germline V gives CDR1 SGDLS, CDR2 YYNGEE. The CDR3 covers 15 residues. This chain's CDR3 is CASSPQTSGVMEQFF. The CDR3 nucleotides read TGTGCCAGCAGCCCTCAGACTAGCGGGGTTATGGAGCAGTTCTTC.

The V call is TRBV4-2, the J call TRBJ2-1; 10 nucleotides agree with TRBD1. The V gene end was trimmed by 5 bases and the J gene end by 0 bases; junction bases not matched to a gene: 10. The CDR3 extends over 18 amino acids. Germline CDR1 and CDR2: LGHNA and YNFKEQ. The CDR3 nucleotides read TGTGCCAGCAGCAAAGGGACAGGGGCCTTAAGCTCCTACAATGAGCAGTTCTTC. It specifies CASSKGTGALSSYNEQFF.

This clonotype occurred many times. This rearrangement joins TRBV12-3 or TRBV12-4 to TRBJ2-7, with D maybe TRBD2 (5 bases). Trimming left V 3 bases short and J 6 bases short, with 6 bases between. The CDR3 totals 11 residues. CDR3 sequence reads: CASSLSGEQYF. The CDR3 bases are TGTGCCAGCAGTTTGAGCGGCGAGCAGTACTTC.

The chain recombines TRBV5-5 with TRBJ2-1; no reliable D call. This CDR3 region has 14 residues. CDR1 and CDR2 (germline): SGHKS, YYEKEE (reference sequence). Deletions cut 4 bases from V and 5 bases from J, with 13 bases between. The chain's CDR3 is CASSPVTVDNEQFF. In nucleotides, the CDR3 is TGTGCCAGCAGCCCCGTGACGGTAGACAATGAGCAGTTCTTC.

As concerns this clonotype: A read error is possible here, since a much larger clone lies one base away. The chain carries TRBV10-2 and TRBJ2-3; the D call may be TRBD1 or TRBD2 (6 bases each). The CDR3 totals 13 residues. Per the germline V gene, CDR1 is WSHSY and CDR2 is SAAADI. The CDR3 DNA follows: TGCGCCAGCAGCGCTGGGGGGCCAGAGACGCAGTATTTT. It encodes CASSAGGPETQYF.

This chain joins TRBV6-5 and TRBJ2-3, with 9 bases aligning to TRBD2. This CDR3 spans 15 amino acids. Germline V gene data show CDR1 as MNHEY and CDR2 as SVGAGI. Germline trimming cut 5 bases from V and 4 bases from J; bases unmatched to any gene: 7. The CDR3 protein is CASSPPGLASDTQYF. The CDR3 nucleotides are TGTGCCAGCAGTCCTCCGGGACTAGCATCAGATACGCAGTATTTT.

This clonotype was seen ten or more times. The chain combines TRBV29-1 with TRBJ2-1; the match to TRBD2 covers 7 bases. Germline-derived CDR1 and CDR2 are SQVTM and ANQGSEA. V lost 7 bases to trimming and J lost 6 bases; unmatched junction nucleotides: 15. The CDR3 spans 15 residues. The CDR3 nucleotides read TGCAGCGGAGGAGGAGCGGGAAGGTTTCTCAATGAGCAGTTCTTC. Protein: CSGGGAGRFLNEQFF.

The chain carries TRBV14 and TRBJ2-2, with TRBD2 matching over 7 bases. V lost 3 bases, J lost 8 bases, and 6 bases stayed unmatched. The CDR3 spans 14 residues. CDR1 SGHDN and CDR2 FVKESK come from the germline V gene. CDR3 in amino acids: CASSQRTRSGELFF. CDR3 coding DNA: TGTGCCAGCAGCCAGAGGACTAGATCGGGGGAGCTGTTTTTT.

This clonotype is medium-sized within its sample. The CDR3 loop reads CASSAAGDTKTQYF. The CDR3 DNA sequence: TGTGCCAGCAGTGCCGCAGGGGATACAAAGACCCAGTACTTC. This rearrangement joins TRBV6-1 to TRBJ2-5, with D possibly matching TRBD1 (6 bases). The V gene's germline CDR1 is MNHNS and CDR2 SASEGT. The CDR3 sequence is 14 residues long. V was cut by 4 bases and J by 6 bases, with 15 bases left in between.

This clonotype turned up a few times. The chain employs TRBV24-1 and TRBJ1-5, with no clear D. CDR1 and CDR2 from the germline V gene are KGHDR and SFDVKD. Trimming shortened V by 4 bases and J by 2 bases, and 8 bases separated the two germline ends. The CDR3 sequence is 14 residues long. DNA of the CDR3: TGTGCCACCAGTGAGGGAACAGGCAATCAGCCCCAGCATTTT. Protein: CATSEGTGNQPQHF.